Listed below are T cell receptor beta chains from one sample, sequenced in a study of T cells in Graves' hyperthyroidism and ophthalmopathy. TCRdb reanalysed the multiplex PCR reads using MiXCR and keeps one entry per CDR3 protein. Of about 290,000 distinct CDR3 sequences listed, roughly 15% are singletons. The sample was blood. Receptors originate from a woman between 40 and 55 years old with Graves' hyperthyroidism. Both conserved end residues are part of each CDR3. D genes are given only for firm matches. The size entry is marked missing in some rows and otherwise reads once, few, many or a size class.

TRBD1	TRBV28	TRBJ2-4	many	TGTGCCAGCAGTTCCCCCCCCCGGGACAGGGTGAACATTCAGTACTTC	CASSSPPRDRVNIQYF
TRBD2	TRBV11-2	TRBJ2-3	many	TGTGCCAGCAGCCCGATAGCGGGAGTCTACACAGATACGCAGTATTTT	CASSPIAGVYTDTQYF
TRBD1	TRBV25-1	TRBJ2-5	many	TGTGCCAGCAGTGAAACTCTAGGACAGGGTTTTTCGCAAGAGACCCAGTACTTC	CASSETLGQGFSQETQYF
NA	TRBV3-1	TRBJ2-5	many	TGTGCCAGCAGCCAAGTTGAGACCCAGTACTTC	CASSQVETQYF
TRBD2	TRBV7-9	TRBJ2-1	NA	TGTGCCAGCAGCTCCTGGACTAGCGGGAGCAATGAGCAGTTCTTC	CASSSWTSGSNEQFF
NA	TRBV12-5	TRBJ2-7	many	TGTGCTAGTGGTTACAGGACCGCGCCCTACGAGCAGTACTTC	CASGYRTAPYEQYF
TRBD1	TRBV9	TRBJ2-7	few	TGTGCCAGCAGCGTCGACAGGGGAGTCTCCTACGAGCAGTACTTC	CASSVDRGVSYEQYF
NA	TRBV7-9	TRBJ2-1	NA	TGTGCCAGCATCCAGGGTATGAGCAATGAGCAGTTCTTC	CASIQGMSNEQFF
TRBD1	TRBV12-3/TRBV12-4	TRBJ2-2	few	TGTGCCAGCAGATTTTCAGGGGGCGGCGGGGAGCTGTTTTTT	CASRFSGGGGELFF
NA	TRBV12-3/TRBV12-4	TRBJ2-3	many	TGTGCCAGCAGTTTGACCACGGGAGATACGCAGTATTTT	CASSLTTGDTQYF
NA	TRBV3-1	TRBJ1-5	NA	TGTGCCAGCAGCCAAGAGGTCGCGGCGCCCCAGCATTTT	CASSQEVAAPQHF
NA	TRBV19	TRBJ1-1	many	TGTGCCAGTAGTCTACTCAGGCCCTCGAACACTGAAGCTTTCTTT	CASSLLRPSNTEAFF
NA	TRBV20-1	TRBJ2-2	many	TGCAGTGCTAGACGGACGAGACTGAACACCGGGGAGCTGTTTTTT	CSARRTRLNTGELFF
NA	TRBV30	TRBJ2-7	many	TGTGCCTGGAGTTCGGGCGGCATCTCCTACGAGCAGTACTTC	CAWSSGGISYEQYF
NA	TRBV12-3/TRBV12-4	TRBJ2-2	few	TGTGCCAGCAGTTCAGGGGGGCGGGATCGTGGAGAGCTGTTTTTT	CASSSGGRDRGELFF
NA	TRBV12-3/TRBV12-4	TRBJ1-3	few	TGTGCCAGCAGTTTTTACTCAGGAAACACCATATATTTT	CASSFYSGNTIYF
TRBD1	TRBV6-1	TRBJ2-7	NA	TGTGGTACCGGGACAGGTCCGGGGGAGCAGTACTTC	CGTGTGPGEQYF
NA	TRBV7-2	TRBJ2-2	few	TGTGCCAGCAGCCCCCCCGGGGGACCGAACACCGGGGAGCTGTTTTTT	CASSPPGGPNTGELFF
NA	TRBV28	TRBJ1-1	NA	TGTGCCAGCAGTTCCGGTCCCGGCACTGAAGCTTTCTTT	CASSSGPGTEAFF
NA	TRBV30	TRBJ1-1	many	TGTGCCTGGAGTCCGTCCCCGGCGGACACTGAAGCTTTCTTT	CAWSPSPADTEAFF
TRBD2	TRBV7-6	TRBJ2-2	NA	TGTGCCAGCAGCTTAAGGGTAGCGGGAGTTTCCGGGGAGCTGTTTTTT	CASSLRVAGVSGELFF
NA	TRBV19	TRBJ2-1	NA	TGTGCCAGTAGTCCCCGACATCGGAGCTCCTACAATGAGCAGTTCTTC	CASSPRHRSSYNEQFF
NA	TRBV20-1	TRBJ1-2	few	TGCAGTGCTGGGAGCGATAACTATGGCTACACCTTC	CSAGSDNYGYTF
TRBD1	TRBV28	TRBJ1-5	many	TGTGCCAGCAGTTTATCTCAAGGACAGGGCAATCAGCCCCAGCATTTT	CASSLSQGQGNQPQHF
TRBD2	TRBV9	TRBJ2-1	many	TGTGCCAGCAGCCCGAGACTAGCGGGAGGGCCGAATGAGCAGTTCTTC	CASSPRLAGGPNEQFF
TRBD1	TRBV29-1	TRBJ2-5	NA	TGCAGTGCAAGACAGGGGGAAGAGACCCAGTACTTC	CSARQGEETQYF
TRBD1	TRBV5-1	TRBJ2-7	NA	TGCGCCAGCAGCTTGACCGCAGGGGGCGGCTACGAGCAGTACTTC	CASSLTAGGGYEQYF
TRBD1	TRBV6-5	TRBJ1-1	many	TGTGCCAGCAGTTACTCGACCGGGACAGACACTGAAGCTTTCTTT	CASSYSTGTDTEAFF
NA	TRBV2	TRBJ1-2	few	TGTGCCAGCAGTGAAACGAAGGAGGGTGGCTACACCTTC	CASSETKEGGYTF
TRBD1	TRBV30	TRBJ1-2	NA	TGTGCCTCCCGTACAGGGGCGGAGATCTATGGCTACACCTTC	CASRTGAEIYGYTF
NA	TRBV11-2	TRBJ2-7	many	TGTGCCAGCAGCTTGGGTTTCGGAACCGACGAGCAGTACTTC	CASSLGFGTDEQYF
TRBD1	TRBV20-1	TRBJ1-6	many	TGCAGTGCTAGAAAACCGGGACAGGGTTCACCCCTCCACTTT	CSARKPGQGSPLHF
TRBD1	TRBV6-1	TRBJ2-5	many	TGTGCCAGCAGTGAAGATGTACGGACAGGAGAGACCCAGTACTTC	CASSEDVRTGETQYF
TRBD1	TRBV29-1	TRBJ2-7	many	TGCAGCGTTTCTCCGGGACAGGGTCTCCACGAGCAGTACTTC	CSVSPGQGLHEQYF
TRBD2	TRBV7-6	TRBJ2-7	few	TGTGCCAGCAGCCTCGGTGGGGCGGGAGTCCACGAGCAGTACTTC	CASSLGGAGVHEQYF
TRBD2	TRBV20-1	TRBJ2-3	many	TGCAGTGCTCGTGAACTAGCGGGAGCCCAAAGGGGAAATACGCAGTATTTT	CSARELAGAQRGNTQYF
TRBD1	TRBV6-1	TRBJ2-3	many	TGTGCCAGCCACCCCGATACCCCCGGGACAGTGCTTCAGGAGGATACGCAGTATTTT	CASHPDTPGTVLQEDTQYF
TRBD2	TRBV4-1	TRBJ2-3	NA	TGCGCCAGCAGCCTCCAGGCGTTAGCGGGAGGAGATACGCAGTATTTT	CASSLQALAGGDTQYF
NA	TRBV5-1	TRBJ2-7	few	TGCGCCAGCAGCTGGGCCCCGGGACCAGACTACGAGCAGTACTTC	CASSWAPGPDYEQYF
TRBD2	TRBV5-1	TRBJ2-2	many	TGCGCCAGCAGCTTGGTAGCGGGAGACACCGGGGAGCTGTTTTTT	CASSLVAGDTGELFF
TRBD2	TRBV20-1	TRBJ2-1	NA	TGCAGTGCTAGAGACGGTCGACTAGCGGGGAATGAGCAGTTCTTC	CSARDGRLAGNEQFF
TRBD2	TRBV6-6	TRBJ2-7	many	TGTGCCAGCAGTTACTCCGGAACTAGCGTCGACGAGCAGTACTTC	CASSYSGTSVDEQYF
TRBD1	TRBV7-2	TRBJ1-2	many	TGTGCCAGCAGCTTTGGACAGGGTAGTGGCTACACCTTC	CASSFGQGSGYTF
NA	TRBV13	TRBJ2-3	NA	TGTGCCAGCAGCCTATCATCGGGGAGAACAGATACGCAGTATTTT	CASSLSSGRTDTQYF
NA	TRBV6-5	TRBJ1-6	few	TGTGCCAGCAGTTACCGTCTTCGGGTTGACTTGAGTTCACCCCTCCACTTT	CASSYRLRVDLSSPLHF
NA	TRBV14	TRBJ2-1	NA	TGTACCAGCAGCCAAGTCGGCAGGGGGGCCTACAATGAGCAGTTCTTC	CTSSQVGRGAYNEQFF
NA	TRBV6-1	TRBJ2-1	many	TGTGCCAGCTTGAGGCAGGGGAGTTCTGGCAATGAGCAGTTCTTC	CASLRQGSSGNEQFF
NA	TRBV29-1	TRBJ2-3	many	TGCAGCGTTGAACAGCCGGGGAGCACAGATACGCAGTATTTT	CSVEQPGSTDTQYF
NA	TRBV2	TRBJ1-1	many	TGTGCCAGCAGAGAAAATACAGGGACCATGAACACTGAAGCTTTCTTT	CASRENTGTMNTEAFF
TRBD1	TRBV28	TRBJ1-5	NA	TGTGCCAGCAGTGCCGAGACAGGGAGCAATCAGCCCCAGCATTTT	CASSAETGSNQPQHF
NA	TRBV12-3/TRBV12-4	TRBJ2-1	many	TGTGCCAGCAGTTTAGGAGGGAGACTTGATTACAATGAGCAGTTCTTC	CASSLGGRLDYNEQFF
NA	TRBV3-1	TRBJ2-1	many	TGTGCCAGCAGCCATAACAATGAGCAGTTCTTC	CASSHNNEQFF
NA	TRBV5-1	TRBJ2-3	few	TGCGCCAGCAGCCTAGCCCATATCACAGATACGCAGTATTTT	CASSLAHITDTQYF
NA	TRBV14	TRBJ1-6	NA	TGTGCCAGCAGCCAAGGGCAGAATAATTCACCCCTCCACTTT	CASSQGQNNSPLHF
TRBD1	TRBV20-1	TRBJ1-6	many	TGCAGTGCGAGACGGACAGGGAGGAATTCACCCCTCCACTTT	CSARRTGRNSPLHF